Each of the 12 T cell receptor beta chains below was sequenced from the same sample in a study of control samples from healthy donors and cancer patients. Generated by immunoSEQ multiplex PCR, the TCRdb table keeps only in-frame clones and is missing some. The sample yields roughly 70,000 clones, over 70% seen once. Sequencing used blood. These TCRs come from a man over 45 in good health.

CDR3 sequence: CASSTRQLNTEAFF. Written as DNA, the CDR3 is TGTGCCAGCAGTACGAGACAACTGAACACTGAAGCTTTCTTT. This rearrangement joins TRBV27 to TRBJ1-1; D is ambiguous. V was clipped by 5 bases and J by 0 bases, with 10 bases between them. Germline assignment: CDR1 MNHEY and CDR2 SMNVEV (reference sequence). The CDR3 consists of 14 residues.

This sequence joins TRBV5-1 and TRBJ2-7; D might be TRBD2 (6 bases). V was trimmed by 3 bases and J by 7 bases, leaving 17 bases between them. Germline loops: CDR1 SGHRS, CDR2 YFSETQ. This CDR3 is built from 14 residues. The CDR3 DNA is TGCGCCAGCAGCTGGGGGACTTCCCTAATGGAGCAGTACTTC. Translating gives CASSWGTSLMEQYF. Full variable domain (rest looked up from reference TRBV5-1 and TRBJ2-7): KAGVTQTPRYLIKTRGQQVTLSCSPISGHRSVSWYQQTPGQGLQFLFEYFSETQRNKGNFPGRFSGRQFSNSRSEMNVSTLELGDSALYLCASSWGTSLMEQYFGPGTRLTVT.

The J gene is TRBJ2-7, the V gene TRBV15, with 11 nucleotides matching TRBD2. Germline CDR1 and CDR2: LNHNV and YYDKDF (reference sequence). V trimming: 6 bases; J trimming: 3 bases; junction bases outside the gene matches: 22. This CDR3 has 20 amino acids. The CDR3 sequence: CATRIPSGPPPGLADYEQYF. The CDR3 region has the DNA TGTGCCACCAGAATACCGTCGGGGCCGCCTCCGGGACTAGCGGACTACGAGCAGTACTTC.

The J gene is TRBJ1-2, the V gene TRBV30, with TRBD1 identical over 7 bases. The CDR3 consists of 15 residues. Germline CDR1 GTSNPN, CDR2 SVGIG (reference sequence). J gave up 2 bases and V 2 bases, and 8 bases lay outside the gene matches. CDR3 DNA: TGTGCCTGGAGTTTGGGGACAGATGGGAACTATGGCTACACCTTC. As protein: CAWSLGTDGNYGYTF.

The rearrangement joins TRBV19 to TRBJ2-1; D tentatively fits TRBD1 or TRBD2 (5 bases each). CDR1 is LNHDA and CDR2 is SQIVND in the germline V gene (reference sequence). V was shortened by 5 bases and J by 8 bases, with 34 bases between the two germline ends. The CDR3 consists of 20 residues. In DNA form, the CDR3 reads TGTGCCAGTAGTCTATGGGGCAAGACGGACTCGGGCAAGAAAGTCGATGAGCAGTTCTTC. It codes for CASSLWGKTDSGKKVDEQFF.

This clone was observed a handful of times. This sequence joins TRBV27 and TRBJ2-3; TRBD2 agrees at 11 bases. Looked up from germline, CDR1 is MNHEY and CDR2 is SMNVEV (reference sequence). This CDR3 spans 15 amino acids. V lost 3 bases to trimming and J lost 6 bases; unmatched junction nucleotides: 5. CDR3 in DNA: TGTGCCAGCAGTTTGACTAGCGGGGCGGGTGATACGCAGTATTTT. Protein sequence: CASSLTSGAGDTQYF.

This rearrangement joins TRBV9 to TRBJ1-2, with a tentative D call TRBD1 (6 bases). Deletions cut 4 bases from V and 1 base from J, with 20 bases between. This CDR3 spans 17 amino acids. In germline, CDR1 is SGDLS, CDR2 YYNGEE. The CDR3 loop reads CASSLARGKGGNYGYTF. The CDR3 region has the DNA TGTGCCAGCAGCCTGGCGAGGGGGAAAGGGGGTAACTATGGCTACACCTTC.

The chain carries TRBV27 and TRBJ2-7; 8 bases map to TRBD1. Germline V CDR1 and CDR2: MNHEY, SMNVEV (reference sequence). Trimming removed 1 base from V and 2 bases from J; junction bases left unmatched: 7. The CDR3 runs 16 residues. The CDR3 reads CASSLFGTGSPYEQYF. For the CDR3, the DNA is TGTGCCAGCAGTTTATTCGGGACAGGATCCCCCTACGAGCAGTACTTC.

The chain uses TRBV9 and TRBJ1-4; D gene uncertain. The germline V and J ends were trimmed by 2 bases and 3 bases, with 5 bases remaining between them. The CDR3 extends over 13 amino acids. Germline-derived CDR1 and CDR2 are SGDLS and YYNGEE. CDR3 sequence: CASSVGPNEKLFF. In DNA form, the CDR3 reads TGTGCCAGCAGCGTCGGACCTAATGAAAAACTGTTTTTT.

This clone was observed a single time. This chain uses TRBV20-1 with TRBJ2-1; 16 nucleotides agree with TRBD2. Germline lookup yields CDR1 DFQATT and CDR2 SNEGSKA (reference sequence). The CDR3 runs 16 residues. With 3 bases clipped from V and 7 bases from J, the junction kept 6 bases outside the gene matches. This CDR3 is CSASSGLAGGLNEQFF. The CDR3 bases are TGCAGTGCTAGTTCGGGACTAGCGGGAGGGCTTAATGAGCAGTTCTTC.

The chain joins TRBV6-2 or TRBV6-3 to TRBJ2-2; the match to TRBD2 covers 8 bases. Losses at the gene ends were 6 bases for V and 4 bases for J; bases not matched to a gene: 10. Germline values: CDR1 MNHEY, CDR2 SVGEGT. This CDR3 comprises 16 residues. The CDR3 here is CASSGLAGRGTGELFF. In DNA, the CDR3 is TGTGCCAGCAGCGGACTAGCTGGGAGGGGCACCGGGGAGCTGTTTTTT.

The chain recombines TRBV7-2 with TRBJ1-1, with D perhaps TRBD1 (5 bases). The V end was cut by 3 bases, the J end by 1 base, with 9 bases between. There are 14 residues in the CDR3. Germline CDR1 and CDR2: SGHTA and FQGNSA. CDR3 region: CASSLDTRNTEAFF. Here the CDR3 DNA reads TGTGCCAGCAGCTTGGACACTCGGAACACTGAAGCTTTCTTT.